These 16 T cell receptor beta chains were all obtained from the same sample, sequenced in a study of technical replicates of blood from a handful of donors. Using immunoSEQ multiplex PCR, the repertoire was profiled, and TCRdb retains in-frame clones only, with some absent. The data show about 75,000 clones, 91% seen once. Sequencing was done on a sample of T cells isolated from PBMCs. The receptors shown here come from a human donor in good health. Some clones in this sample may be carry-over from other donors' samples.

The chain carries TRBV5-4 and TRBJ2-3, with D possibly matching TRBD1 (5 bases). Germline V gives CDR1 SGHNT, CDR2 YYREEE (reference sequence). The V end was cut by 0 bases, the J end by 2 bases, with 19 bases between. The CDR3 is made up of 18 amino acids. CDR3 nucleotide sequence: TGTGCCAGCAGCTTGGAAGGGGCATTTGCTCAGCTCACAGATACGCAGTATTTT. Its protein is CASSLEGAFAQLTDTQYF.

V is TRBV5-1 and J is TRBJ2-1, with D possibly matching TRBD2 (5 bases). This CDR3 has 13 residues. V was trimmed by 2 bases and J by 8 bases, leaving 11 bases between them. CDR1 is SGHRS, CDR2 YFSETQ, per germline. CDR3 nucleotides: TGCGCCAGCAGCTTTAGGGTTAGCGATGAGCAGTTCTTC. It yields the protein CASSFRVSDEQFF.

V usage is TRBV6-5 and J usage is TRBJ2-1, with TRBD2 identical over 13 bases. Looked up from germline, CDR1 is MNHEY and CDR2 is SVGAGI. This CDR3 is built from 16 residues. Losses at the gene ends were 2 bases for V and 8 bases for J; bases not matched to a gene: 6. CDR3 in amino acids: CASSYRTSGSRDEQFF. In nucleotides, the CDR3 is TGTGCCAGCAGTTACCGGACTAGCGGGAGTCGGGATGAGCAGTTCTTC.

The chain combines TRBV18 with TRBJ2-6, with D tentatively TRBD1 (5 bases). Trimming left V 0 bases short and J 0 bases short, with 12 bases between. Germline V lookup: CDR1 KGHSH, CDR2 LQKENI. The length of the CDR3 is 18 residues. The CDR3: CASSPPEPGRSGANVLTF. The CDR3 coding sequence is TGTGCCAGCTCACCACCCGAGCCAGGGCGCTCTGGGGCCAACGTCCTGACTTTC.

The gene calls are TRBV11-3 and TRBJ1-2; D perhaps matches TRBD1 (5 bases). The germline CDR1 and CDR2 sequences are SGHNT and YENEEA. There are 14 residues in the CDR3. Trimming took 4 bases from V and 5 from J, leaving 14 bases between them. CDR3 protein: CASSSPGSGYGYTF. As DNA, the CDR3 is TGTGCCAGCAGCTCTCCAGGGTCTGGATATGGCTACACCTTC.

The chain recombines TRBV19 with TRBJ1-1; the match to TRBD1 covers 8 bases. Germline CDR1 reads LNHDA; CDR2 reads SQIVND (reference sequence). The ends lost 3 bases at V and 3 bases at J; junction bases unmatched: 3. The CDR3 sequence is 14 residues long. In DNA, the CDR3 is TGTGCCAGTAGTATCAGGGGGCGCGACACTGAAGCTTTCTTT. Protein sequence: CASSIRGRDTEAFF.

The chain links TRBV28 to TRBJ2-7; TRBD1 matches at 7 bases. V dropped 2 bases and J dropped 3; count of bases not matched to a gene: 10. Germline-derived CDR1 and CDR2 are MDHEN and SYDVKM. The CDR3 contains 16 residues. In nucleotides, the CDR3 is TGTGCCAGCAGTTTAAGGGGACAGACCACCCGCTACGAGCAGTACTTC. It specifies CASSLRGQTTRYEQYF.

The DNA for the CDR3 is TGTGCCAGCTCACCACCGGGACTTCGAAGCTCCTACGAGCAGTACTTC. Its protein is CASSPPGLRSSYEQYF. The chain couples TRBV18 to TRBJ2-7, with a possible D match to TRBD2 (6 bases). Germline values: CDR1 KGHSH, CDR2 LQKENI. V was shortened by 0 bases and J by 0 bases, with 12 bases between the two germline ends. The CDR3 runs to 16 residues.

The chain links TRBV5-1 to TRBJ2-3; 7 positions match TRBD2. The CDR3 has 15 residues. V lost 2 bases to trimming and J lost 2 bases; unmatched junction nucleotides: 5. Looked up from germline, CDR1 is SGHRS and CDR2 is YFSETQ. CDR3 residues: CASSLGAGLTDTQYF. Written as DNA, the CDR3 is TGCGCCAGCAGCTTAGGAGCGGGACTCACAGATACGCAGTATTTT.

The genes are TRBV5-5 and TRBJ2-7; 9 nucleotides line up with TRBD1. Losses at the gene ends were 7 bases for V and 3 bases for J; bases not matched to a gene: 8. From germline, CDR1 is SGHKS and CDR2 YYEKEE (reference sequence). The CDR3 length is 14 residues. In DNA form, the CDR3 reads TGTGCCAGCTCGAAACAGGGGGCCCTCTACGAGCAGTACTTC. Its translation: CASSKQGALYEQYF.

This clone has only a few counts. This sequence joins TRBV9 and TRBJ2-3, with a possible D match to TRBD1 (5 bases). The V gene's germline CDR1 is SGDLS and CDR2 YYNGEE. This CDR3 contains 16 residues. V lost 0 bases to trimming and J lost 4 bases, with 15 bases between them. The CDR3 DNA reads TGTGCCAGCAGCGTAGGCCCCCGGCAGGGTGCAGATACGCAGTATTTT. The encoded protein is CASSVGPRQGADTQYF. Full variable domain (rest looked up from reference TRBV9 and TRBJ2-3): DSGVTQTPKHLITATGQRVTLRCSPRSGDLSVYWYQQSLDQGLQFLIQYYNGEERAKGNILERFSAQQFPDLHSELNLSSLELGDSALYFCASSVGPRQGADTQYFGPGTRLTVL.

The chain combines TRBV30 with TRBJ2-1; 7 bases align to TRBD1. Germline values: CDR1 GTSNPN, CDR2 SVGIG (reference sequence). The length of the CDR3 is 14 residues. V lost 5 bases and J lost 3; bases outside the gene matches: 7. The CDR3: CAWARTGSYNEQFF. Here the CDR3 DNA reads TGTGCCTGGGCGCGGACAGGAAGCTACAATGAGCAGTTCTTC.

This sequence joins TRBV29-1 and TRBJ2-7; D might be TRBD1 (6 bases). V was pared by 6 bases and J by 2 bases, with 11 bases between. The germline V gene encodes CDR1 SQVTM and CDR2 ANQGSEA. This CDR3 contains 12 residues. In nucleotides, the CDR3 is TGCAGCGTGATGACAGGCCCCTACGAGCAGTACTTC. Protein: CSVMTGPYEQYF.

The CDR3 loop reads CASSVGQTYGYTF. For the CDR3, the DNA is TGTGCCAGCAGTGTCGGACAGACCTATGGCTACACCTTC. V gene TRBV25-1 combines with J gene TRBJ1-2; weak D call: TRBD1 (6 bases). The CDR3 has 13 amino acids. Trimming removed 4 bases at V and 4 bases at J, with 10 bases between. Looked up from germline, CDR1 is MGHDK and CDR2 is SYGVNS.

The chain is built from TRBV5-1 and TRBJ2-2, with 8 bases that match TRBD1. V lost 1 base and J lost 1; bases outside the gene matches: 3. The CDR3 runs 16 residues. Germline V CDR1 and CDR2: SGHRS, YFSETQ. Here the CDR3 reads CASSLQDRVNTGELFF. The DNA of the CDR3 is TGCGCCAGCAGCTTGCAGGACAGGGTGAACACCGGGGAGCTGTTTTTT.

The chain joins TRBV7-8 to TRBJ2-3; 12 bases fit TRBD2. The germline CDR1 and CDR2 sequences are SGHVS and FQNEAQ. CDR3 length: 14 amino acids. V shed 1 base, J shed 10 bases, and the junction held 3 bases outside the gene matches. The DNA of the CDR3 is TGTGCCAGCAGCTTAGAACTAGCGGGGGGCTCGCAGTATTTT. It translates to CASSLELAGGSQYF.